This T cell receptor (beta chain) appears in the sequencing data of a study of Graves' ophthalmopathy and Graves' hyperthyroidism. Regarding this clonotype: The antigen is not known. At one boundary the junction diverges from the germline segment, which might be a read error.

The hyperthyroidism patients had a new diagnosis of under 2 months' duration and were aged 18 to 65. Study observations and caveats: A model of 13 signatures distinguished ophthalmopathy from stable hyperthyroidism at approximately 90% sensitivity and approximately 77% specificity.

The CDR3 length is 15 residues. The V gene's germline CDR1 is LNHNV and CDR2 YYDKDF (reference sequence). From RNA, the CDR3 regions of TCR beta chains were amplified and sequenced. A first-round RT-PCR used HTBI primers, followed by a second-round multiplex PCR. One entry per CDR3 protein results from TCRdb running MiXCR on the multiplex PCR reads. The sample contains 450,000 to 600,000 distinct CDR3 sequences, roughly 39% of which appear only once. The specimen was peripheral blood or thyroid tissue (not recorded which). This sequence originates from an adult man with Graves' hyperthyroidism. The V and J genes are TRBV15 and TRBJ2-7; D is uncertain. With the DNA end fitting TRBJ2-1 better, the J assignment may be wrong. The CDR3 region is CATGRGADGTYEQFF. For the CDR3, the DNA is TGTGCCACCGGCAGAGGAGCCGACGGAACCTACGAGCAGTTCTTC.